The sequence of this TCR beta chain was determined in a study of shared clonotypes between healthy human individuals. This CDR3 contains 15 residues. Trimming cost V 4 bases and J 2 bases, with 12 bases left between them. Germline-derived CDR1 and CDR2 are MDHEN and SYDVKM. Libraries were prepared by immunoSEQ multiplex PCR; TCRdb keeps only in-frame clonotypes and omits some of them. Of over a million clones listed, roughly 74% are singletons. The TCR was taken from a young man in good health. Some clones in this sample may be carry-over from other donors' samples. The chain has TRBV28 and TRBJ2-1; tentatively, D is TRBD1 or TRBD2 (6 bases each). Sequencing was performed on memory CD4+ T cells from PBMCs. The subset was: CD45RA-negative fraction. In nucleotides, the CDR3 is TGTGCCAGCAGTTCCTTAGGGGGGACCTACAATGAGCAGTTCTTC. Residues: CASSSLGGTYNEQFF.